This is a list of T cell receptor beta chains from one sample in a study of cytomegalovirus exposure and HLA in healthy donors. Assay used: immunoSEQ multiplex PCR; TCRdb lists only in-frame clones, some missing. The sample shows 130,000 to 150,000 clones, 90% of them seen only once. Sample: PBMCs. The receptors here all came from a woman under 40 in good health and CMV-seropositive. CDR3s include the opening cysteine and the closing phenylalanine or tryptophan. A D gene is named only where the DNA matches it firmly. For some rows the clone size is stated as once, few or many, or as a class when expanded; others skip it.

V: TRBV5-6
size: once
J: TRBJ2-7
D: TRBD2
DNA: TGTGCCAGCAGCTCCTTAGCGGGGACCTACGAGCAGTACTTC
CDR3: CASSSLAGTYEQYF

V: TRBV5-1
size: -
J: TRBJ2-7
D: -
DNA: TGCGCCAGCAGGGGTCCCGGGACAAGTACCTACGAGCAGTACTTC
CDR3: CASRGPGTSTYEQYF

V: TRBV2
size: -
J: TRBJ2-3
D: TRBD2
DNA: TGTGCCAGCGGCCCGGGACTAGCGCCCACAGATACGCAGTATTTT
CDR3: CASGPGLAPTDTQYF

V: TRBV5-1
size: -
J: TRBJ2-7
D: TRBD2
DNA: TGCGCCAGCAGTCGTCTGACTAGCGGATACGAGCAGTACTTC
CDR3: CASSRLTSGYEQYF

V: TRBV6-1
size: -
J: TRBJ1-5
D: TRBD1
DNA: TGTGCCAGCAGTGTGACAGGGGTCAATCAGCCCCAGCATTTT
CDR3: CASSVTGVNQPQHF

V: TRBV5-1
size: -
J: TRBJ2-1
D: TRBD1
DNA: TGCGCCAGCAGCTCGGCGACAGGGGGCTCCTACAATGAGCAGTTCTTC
CDR3: CASSSATGGSYNEQFF

V: TRBV5-1
size: -
J: TRBJ2-2
D: -
DNA: TGCGCCAGCAGCTCGGGAGCGACCTCGAACACCGGGGAGCTGTTTTTT
CDR3: CASSSGATSNTGELFF

V: TRBV2
size: -
J: TRBJ2-7
D: TRBD2
DNA: TGTGCCAGCATTTTCCGGACTAGCGGGCGCCCCTACGAGCAGTACTTC
CDR3: CASIFRTSGRPYEQYF

V: TRBV10-2
size: -
J: TRBJ2-5
D: -
DNA: TGCGCCAGCAGTGAGAGGGGGAAAGAGACCCAGTACTTC
CDR3: CASSERGKETQYF

V: TRBV15
size: once
J: TRBJ2-5
D: TRBD2
DNA: TGTGCCACCAGCAGAGAAGGACTAGCGGCCCTTTACTTC
CDR3: CATSREGLAALYF

V: TRBV6-1
size: -
J: TRBJ2-1
D: TRBD2
DNA: TGTGCCAGCAGTGAGGATAGACTAGCGGGAGGTAATGAGCAGTTCTTC
CDR3: CASSEDRLAGGNEQFF

V: TRBV7-2
size: -
J: TRBJ2-7
D: TRBD2
DNA: TGTGCCAGCAGCCCCTCCTCTAGCGGGGGGGCTCACTACGAGCAGTACTTC
CDR3: CASSPSSSGGAHYEQYF

V: TRBV2
size: once
J: TRBJ1-1
D: -
DNA: TGTGCCAGCACCACCTTGGTGGCAAACACTGAAGCTTTCTTT
CDR3: CASTTLVANTEAFF

V: TRBV28
size: -
J: TRBJ2-2
D: TRBD2
DNA: TGTGCCAGTCTTGGGGGACTAACTAAAATTACCGGGGAGCTGTTTTTT
CDR3: CASLGGLTKITGELFF

V: TRBV6-1
size: -
J: TRBJ1-1
D: -
DNA: TGTGCCAGCAGTGTAAGCCCACTGAACACTGAAGCTTTCTTT
CDR3: CASSVSPLNTEAFF

V: TRBV5-1
size: -
J: TRBJ2-3
D: TRBD1
DNA: TGCGCCAGCAGCGGACAGGGGGGCACAGATACGCAGTATTTT
CDR3: CASSGQGGTDTQYF